This is a list of T cell receptor beta chains from one sample in a study of vaccination effects on CD4 cells after COVID-19. Antigen specificity for these receptors is unknown. TCRdb keeps only in-frame clones here, not all; method: immunoSEQ multiplex PCR. The repertoire holds about 72,000 clones, approximately 80% seen once, with 0.95% to 1.5% in the top ten. Sample: CD4+ T cells from PBMCs cultured with HCoV-229E spike peptides, taken after COVID-19 vaccination. These receptor sequences come from a human donor who received a COVID-19 vaccine. CDR3s include the opening cysteine and the closing phenylalanine or tryptophan. The D gene is left open where the match is weak. Size values are once, few and many counts, or a class for expanded clones, and some rows have none.

j_call d_call v_call cdr3_length clone_size cdr3_aa cdr3_nt
TRBJ2-5 . TRBV18 14 . CASSPPTVTETQYF TGTGCCAGCTCACCACCCACGGTTACGGAGACCCAGTACTTC
TRBJ1-2 . TRBV20-1 10 . CSAREGGYTF TGCAGTGCTAGAGAAGGAGGCTACACCTTC
TRBJ2-1 . TRBV19 13 . CASSSNSYNEQFF TGTGCCAGTAGTTCAAACTCCTACAATGAGCAGTTCTTC
TRBJ1-2 . TRBV2 14 . CASSEAEFGGGYTF TGTGCCAGCAGTGAAGCTGAGTTCGGGGGCGGCTACACCTTC
TRBJ2-6 . TRBV19 16 . CASSIGSASGANVLTF TGTGCCAGTAGTATAGGGTCTGCCTCTGGGGCCAACGTCCTGACTTTC
TRBJ2-2 TRBD2 TRBV19 15 . CASRKRGGLTGELFF TGTGCCAGTCGAAAGCGGGGGGGCTTGACCGGGGAGCTGTTTTTT
TRBJ1-6 . TRBV6-5 14 . CASTWTGMNSPLHF TGTGCCAGCACCTGGACGGGAATGAATTCACCCCTCCACTTT
TRBJ1-2 TRBD1 TRBV18 17 . CASTTGTGGQRNYGYTF TGTGCCAGCACGACCGGTACAGGGGGCCAGAGAAACTATGGCTACACCTTC
TRBJ2-5 TRBD1 TRBV5-4 13 . CASSEDRVETQYF TGTGCCAGCAGTGAGGACAGGGTAGAGACCCAGTACTTC
TRBJ2-3 . TRBV9 15 . CASSVGQTSTDTQYF TGTGCCAGCAGCGTAGGTCAAACTAGCACAGATACGCAGTATTTT
TRBJ2-2 . TRBV6-1 16 . CASSEWVSVNTGELFF TGTGCCAGCAGTGAATGGGTTTCGGTTAACACCGGGGAGCTGTTTTTT
TRBJ2-3 . TRBV7-3 14 . CASSLEYPTDTQYF TGTGCCAGCAGCTTAGAATATCCCACAGATACGCAGTATTTT
TRBJ2-2 TRBD2 TRBV27 16 . CASRKITSGVPGELFF TGTGCCAGCAGAAAGATTACTAGCGGGGTCCCCGGGGAGCTGTTTTTT
TRBJ2-1 . TRBV6-1 16 . CASSDLTGSSYNEQFF TGTGCCAGCAGTGACCTTACAGGATCCTCCTACAATGAGCAGTTCTTC
TRBJ2-3 . TRBV6-5 11 . CASGRADTQYF TGTGCCAGCGGTAGGGCAGATACGCAGTATTTT
TRBJ1-5 . TRBV18 16 . CASSPGEGSRNQPQHF TGTGCCAGCTCACCAGGGGAGGGCTCCCGCAATCAGCCCCAGCATTTT
TRBJ1-2 . TRBV24-1 14 . CATSDGRTLYGYTF TGTGCCACCAGTGATGGCAGGACCCTCTATGGCTACACCTTC
TRBJ2-1 TRBD2 TRBV27 15 . CASSRGLAGGYEQFF TGTGCCAGCAGCCGGGGACTAGCGGGGGGCTATGAGCAGTTCTTC
TRBJ2-1 . TRBV2 16 . CASSDPFGGSYNEQFF TGTGCCAGCAGTGACCCTTTTGGGGGCTCCTACAATGAGCAGTTCTTC
TRBJ1-3 TRBD1 TRBV5-4 15 few CASSSGQGPGNTIYF TGTGCCAGCAGCTCCGGACAGGGACCTGGAAACACCATATATTTT
TRBJ1-1 . TRBV7-2 16 . CASSLLSGAENTEAFF TGTGCCAGCAGCTTACTTTCAGGGGCGGAGAACACTGAAGCTTTCTTT
TRBJ1-6 . TRBV6-5 12 . CASGGNDSPLHF TGTGCCAGTGGGGGGAACGATTCACCCCTCCACTTT
TRBJ2-2 . TRBV15 15 . CATSRDSVNTGELFF TGTGCCACCAGCAGGGACAGCGTGAACACCGGGGAGCTGTTTTTT
TRBJ2-4 . TRBV10-1 17 . CASSDEWSQPAKNIQYF TGCGCCAGCAGTGATGAGTGGAGCCAGCCCGCCAAAAACATTCAGTACTTC
TRBJ2-1 . TRBV9 12 . CASSVLGNEQFF TGTGCCAGCAGCGTACTAGGAAATGAGCAGTTCTTC
TRBJ2-5 . TRBV5-4 12 few CASSLGRETQYF TGTGCCAGCAGCTTAGGGAGGGAGACCCAGTACTTC
TRBJ2-6 TRBD1 TRBV28 15 . CASSSRGQLANVLTF TGTGCCAGCAGTTCCAGGGGACAGTTGGCCAACGTCCTGACTTTC
TRBJ1-2 . TRBV11-2 13 . CASSLDGDDGYTF TGTGCCAGCAGCTTAGACGGTGACGATGGCTACACCTTC
TRBJ2-2 . TRBV18 14 . CASSPDRNTGELFF TGTGCCAGCTCACCAGACAGGAACACCGGGGAGCTGTTTTTT
TRBJ1-3 TRBD1 TRBV15 14 . CATSVATGRNTIYF TGTGCCACCAGCGTCGCGACAGGGAGAAACACCATATATTTT
TRBJ2-1 . TRBV24-1 14 . CATASGGAYNEQFF TGTGCGACGGCGTCGGGGGGCGCCTACAATGAGCAGTTCTTC
TRBJ1-3 . TRBV24-1 14 . CATSDKGDGNTIYF TGTGCCACCAGTGATAAGGGGGACGGAAACACCATATATTTT
TRBJ2-1 . TRBV24-1 16 . CATSQHRAWGYNEQFF TGTGCCACCAGTCAACACAGGGCATGGGGTTACAATGAGCAGTTCTTC